The present T cell receptor (beta chain) was sequenced within a study of technical replicates of blood from four donors. Only in-frame clones appear in the TCRdb table, and some are missing; sequencing was by immunoSEQ multiplex PCR. This sample has tens of thousands of clones, with around nine tenths found just once. The germline gives CDR1 SEHNR, CDR2 FQNEAQ (reference sequence). This CDR3 comprises 14 residues. Trimming took 4 bases from V and 6 from J; bases not matched to a gene: 2. Input material: T cells isolated from PBMCs. The rearrangement links TRBV7-9 to TRBJ2-3, with 12 bases identical to TRBD2. The sequence was obtained from a human donor in good health. CDR3 residues: CASSWTSGADTQYF. CDR3 DNA: TGTGCCAGCAGCTGGACTAGCGGGGCGGATACGCAGTATTTT.